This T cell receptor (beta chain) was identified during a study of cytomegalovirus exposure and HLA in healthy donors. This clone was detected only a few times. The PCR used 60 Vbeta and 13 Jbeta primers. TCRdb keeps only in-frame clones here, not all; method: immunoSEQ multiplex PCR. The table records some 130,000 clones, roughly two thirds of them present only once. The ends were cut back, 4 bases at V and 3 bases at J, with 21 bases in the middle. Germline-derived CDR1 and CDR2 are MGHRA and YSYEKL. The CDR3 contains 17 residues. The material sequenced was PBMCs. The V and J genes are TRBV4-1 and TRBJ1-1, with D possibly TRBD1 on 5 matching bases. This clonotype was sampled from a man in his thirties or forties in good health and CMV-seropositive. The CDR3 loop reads CASSPDFGPREDTEAFF. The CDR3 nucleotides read TGCGCCAGCAGCCCCGATTTCGGCCCCAGGGAGGACACTGAAGCTTTCTTT.